This T cell receptor beta chain originates from a study of cytomegalovirus exposure and HLA in healthy donors (dated by TCRdb to 2015 to 2018). In terms of the full investigation: An earlier analysis of around 600 of the donors reported roughly 270 Gb of sequence data and roughly 110 million unique TCR beta sequences from about 200 million T cells. Approximately 310 gigabases of sequencing data and 75 million to 85 million unique TCR sequences made up an early release that covered under 750 HLA-typed donors. Among the roughly 400 genotyped donors, approximately 76% belonged to the genetic ancestry cluster associated with self-reported Caucasian donors. The aim of the study was to test whether cataloging public T cell receptors could identify signatures of past pathogen exposure. The study used immunosequencing to profile the T cell repertoires of 600 to 850 subjects and linked those repertoires to cytomegalovirus serostatus. A separate validation cohort of 100 to 150 different subjects was used in addition to the approximately 700-subject first cohort. High-throughput TCR immunosequencing, statistical association of individual TCRs with disease status, and machine learning were combined to predict cytomegalovirus infection status. A later analysis re-analyzed previously published TCR beta repertoires from roughly 600 donors and added high-resolution HLA genotyping to study TCR occurrence patterns. Rather than drawing on any new phenotypic data, the later analysis identified candidate immune exposures from TCR beta sequences and the way those sequences occurred across donors. In an earlier analysis of roughly 600 of the donors, high-throughput TCR beta sequencing was used to judge whether each TCR beta V gene segment behaved as functional or pseudogenic. Donor age, sex, ethnicity and CMV serostatus were collected together with the repertoire data. A later genetic analysis used genome-wide SNP genotypes for about 65% of the 666 donors, treating that subset as a discovery cohort. Every repertoire in the discovery cohort had been generated on one and the same sequencing platform. HLA typing covered class I and class II loci at four-digit resolution. The number of donors typed differed by locus, with roughly 629-640 for A, B, C, DRB1 and DQB1, roughly 550 for DQA1, 600 to 610 for DPA1, and some 440 for DPB1. Because of strong linkage in the cohort, a few DR-DQ haplotypes were treated as single units for association and clustering. Among around 400 genotyped donors of the cohort, an average of roughly 230,000 unique TCR beta nucleotide sequences was sequenced per donor, of which about 19% were non-productive.

The cohort consisted of fewer than 700 healthy bone marrow donors. Cohort members were all nominally healthy when sampled, although unrecorded immune exposures were likely present. The donor tested CMV seronegative and was one of the 352 seronegative cohort members. A peripheral blood sample was collected from each donor, and TCR beta sequencing was performed on peripheral blood mononuclear cells. The Qiagen DNeasy Blood Extraction Kit was used to extract genomic DNA from the blood cell samples. The library was generated by the immunoSEQ multiplex PCR assay. The multiplex PCR relied on a mix of 60 forward primers for TCR Vbeta segments and 13 reverse primers for TCR Jbeta segments. The CDR3 region of rearranged TCR beta genes was amplified from genomic DNA by a multiplex PCR assay. The amplified TCR beta libraries were sequenced on the Illumina HiSeq System as 87-base-pair reads. In the authors' own workflow: A later analysis counted 65 million to 90 million unique TCR beta chains across the 550 to 800 repertoires, and 10 million to 12 million of these chains were shared by at least two donors. Raw reads were error-corrected and collapsed into unique sequences by a nearest-neighbor algorithm in which closely related sequences were merged to remove PCR and sequencing errors. To assign V, D and J gene segments, CDR3 sequences were aligned to IMGT reference sequences. For a sequence to be retained, at least a six-nucleotide match to both a V gene segment and a J gene segment was required. Rearrangements were called productive when the CDR3 lacked stop codons and stayed in frame with V and J; all others were non-productive. CDR3 was defined according to IMGT convention as the region running from the second conserved V-encoded cysteine to the conserved J-encoded phenylalanine. The earlier analysis of fewer than 700 of the donors excluded sequences that lacked an unambiguous match to a single V gene segment. An earlier analysis of 500 to 700 of the donors classified V segments as functional when productive rearrangements were above 56.7% and as segregating when the standard deviation between donors was above 5%. A statistical classification framework was built to diagnose cytomegalovirus status from the catalog of TCR beta chain sequences. In a later analysis, TCR nucleotide sequences were compared against IMGT/GENE-DB human TR gene sequences so that V and J genes could be assigned. Using the TCRdist pipeline, a later analysis assigned CDR3 sequences along with most-parsimonious VDJ recombination scenarios. In a later analysis, each TCR beta chain was defined by its CDR3 amino acid sequence together with its V-gene family, and reads without a unique V-gene family were excluded. In a later analysis, some 600 highly shared, low-generation-probability nucleotide sequences were removed to address suspected cross-contamination and a sequencing artifact. In a later analysis, a clonal expansion index was calculated for each public chain from normalized within-repertoire ranks of inferred template counts. In a later analysis, generation probabilities were computed using a VDJ recombination model fitted to out-of-frame rearrangements, and the results were checked against IGoR. In a later analysis, TCR-TCR, TCR-HLA and TCR-CMV co-occurrence was scored with hypergeometric tests, and a repertoire-size bias correction was applied to TCR pairs. In a later analysis, false discovery rates were estimated by permuting HLA or CMV assignments 20 times. A later analysis grouped co-occurring TCRs with DBSCAN, adding TCRdist sequence similarity when clustering within HLA-allele-positive subsets. For co-occurrence clustering, repertoires with fewer than 30,000 or more than 120,000 public chains were excluded, along with 4 to 6 repertoires with anomalous nucleotide sharing. What TCRdb holds here is the immuneACCESS table cut down to in-frame rearrangements. Part of the clones is not present; checked against another copy, under half of the missing clones reflect an unresolved V gene, and the others are unexplained. The V and J calls and clone size were taken over from that table, and D and trimming were inferred from the DNA. The sample table records about 110,000 clones; around 77% of these occur just once. 4.2% of the sample is held by the ten biggest clonotypes.

For CDR1 and CDR2, the germline V gene (reference sequence) lists WNHNN and SYGVQD. Inclusive of the bounding cysteine and phenylalanine, the CDR3 is 14 residues long. CDR3 DNA only is kept here, 42 bases in frame from base 1. The germline ends are 8 bases apart after V is trimmed by 5 bases and J by 0 bases. Broader findings and caveats from the paper: Because HLA typing was missing for some donors at each locus, association tests included only the typed subset. According to a later genetic analysis, donors in an Asian-associated ancestry cluster had fewer N-insertions in productive TCRs than the approximately 670-donor mean. According to the authors, the approach could potentially be generalized to other disease states and immunological phenotypes. In vitro tests confirmed that a few of the cytomegalovirus-associated TCR beta chains recognize cytomegalovirus antigens. Strong co-occurrence of HLA alleles, especially DR and DQ, made assigning TCR associations to individual alleles difficult. A later analysis found that HLA-associated TCR beta chains were more clonally expanded and had lower generation probabilities than equally common non-associated chains. For the cohort, immune exposure information was limited to CMV serostatus. Several of the top co-occurrence clusters appeared to be linked to parvovirus B19, influenza, CMV and Epstein-Barr virus, according to a later analysis. The presence/absence analyses assumed that sequencing depth was roughly uniform across donors, and that assumption may not be true. A later genetic analysis associated a missense DCLRE1C variant with V-gene and J-gene trimming of TCR beta chains, and an independent cohort replicated the association. According to a later analysis, most CMV-associated TCR beta chains appeared to be HLA-restricted, and the HLA associations seemed to be driven largely by CMV exposure. In an earlier analysis of approximately 590 of the donors, most TCR beta V segments appeared in productive rearrangements about 87% or about 30% of the time, broadly matching IMGT annotations. Because counts were too low, roughly 16 rarely observed V segments, including chromosome 9 orphons, were left out of the earlier analysis of 500 to 750 of the donors. A cluster of highly shared sequence variants was judged likely to represent a technical artifact of the sequencing pipeline. Correlated functional status among segregating V segments might reflect linkage disequilibrium, but an unknown experimental factor could not be ruled out. Most TCR sequences were seen in very few donors, while some public TCRs were found in many individuals. A further reported finding was that TCR beta sequences accurately predicted the HLA-A and HLA-B alleles for most subjects in the first cohort. In the study, 150 to 200 TCR beta chains were listed as associated with cytomegalovirus. The cohort was sequenced for TCR beta chains only, and without alpha or paired-chain data the features that could be detected were limited. A later analysis found that TCR association rates varied across HLA loci, with DRB1 alleles showing the most associated TCRs and HLA-C alleles the fewest. Because the 87-base-pair reads could not distinguish some IMGT-functional V segments, including TRBV6-2 and TRBV6-3, those segments were excluded. In a later analysis, some 18,000 TCR beta sequences were associated with specific HLA alleles at a false discovery rate of 0.05. Cytomegalovirus status was reported to be diagnosed by the classifier with high specificity and sensitivity in both the original and validation cohorts.

Remarks on this clone: The antigen this receptor binds is unknown. It has no much larger one-base neighbor in the sample; base qualities were not kept.

The sequenced sample was PBMCs. This clonotype originated in a male donor in good health and CMV-seronegative. This receptor chain uses TRBV10-1 and TRBJ2-1; TRBD1 is possibly the D segment (6 matching bases). The nucleotide sequence reads TGCGCCAGCAGTCAGGGGAGCTCCTACAATGAGCAGTTCTTC. This is translated as CASSQGSSYNEQFF.